The clone carrying this TCR beta chain was counted a single time. Its target is unknown. This specimen belongs to a study of cytomegalovirus exposure and HLA in healthy donors. Study outcomes and limitations: Common viral pathogens (according to a later analysis) appeared linked to several of the most significant clusters. Among TCR beta chains, those listed as cytomegalovirus-associated numbered roughly 150. An analysis was carried out at a later point. It showed that HLA-associated TCR beta chains were more clonally expanded than equally common non-associated chains.

V was clipped by 3 bases and J by 1 base, with 12 bases between them. The length of the CDR3 is 15 residues. Germline V gives CDR1 SGHNT, CDR2 YYREEE (reference sequence). The PCR contained 60 Vbeta and 13 Jbeta primers. Clones were sequenced by immunoSEQ multiplex PCR, and TCRdb holds only the in-frame ones, with some missing. The sample has about 93,000 clones; around 77% are singletons. The source is a boy under 18 in good health and CMV-seronegative. V usage is TRBV5-4 and J usage is TRBJ2-3, with D perhaps TRBD2 (7 bases). The sample consisted of PBMCs. Written as DNA, the CDR3 is TGTGCCAGCAGCTGGGGGGGCGACGGCACAGATACGCAGTATTTT. This translates into CASSWGGDGTDTQYF.